This T cell receptor beta chain was identified during a study of blood T cell repertoires in COVID-19 (dated by TCRdb to between 2020 and 2021). The study in broad terms: The collaborator samples originated in the United States, Italy and Spain and spanned the acute and convalescent phases of COVID-19. Where available, HLA class I and class II types were taken from metadata supplied by the sample provider and were not determined by assay-based typing. The repertoires were made available in a free public database intended to serve as a resource for research on the immune response to SARS-CoV-2. The material from the prospective study consisted of cDNA or gDNA derived from T cells, B-cell-depleted T cells, or PBMCs. Deeply sampled blood TCRbeta repertoires from subjects exposed to, actively infected with, or recovered from COVID-19 were included in the dataset. The samples were drawn from the first 160 participants of the ongoing ImmuneRACE study and from 950 to 1,500 subjects provided by 6 global collaborators. The sample metadata nearly always contained a de-identified subject ID, COVID-19 status, age in years and sex. The paper's findings and limits, for the study overall: The quantity of clinical and demographic metadata differed by source and by participant and was supplied without curation.

From the cysteine through the phenylalanine, the CDR3 covers 14 amino acids. Only the CDR3 portion is preserved as DNA: 42 bases, with reading frame beginning at the first base. Between the V and J ends, shortened by 3 bases and 8 bases respectively, the junction contains 16 bases. Via the germline V gene, CDR1 is MGHDK and CDR2 SYGVNS. The collaborating institutions used their own protocols to collect whole blood in K2EDTA tubes. For TCRbeta analysis, collaborators shipped samples as frozen whole blood, isolated PBMCs, or DNA extracted from either of those sample types. TCRbeta CDR3 regions were amplified from genomic DNA using the immunoSEQ Assay, a bias-controlled multiplex PCR. The study's own analysis went as follows. The number of nucleated cells in each sample was estimated by amplification of reference gene primers within the assay. Sequence reads were collapsed and filtered to measure the absolute abundance of every unique TCRbeta CDR3 rearrangement. For each sample, productive Simpson clonality was calculated by taking the square root of Simpson's diversity index across productive rearrangements. TCRdb stores this immuneACCESS table with in-frame sequences only. Part of the clones is absent; in the studies checked, under half of the shortfall reflects unresolved V genes, and no reason is known for the rest. V and J calls and clone size are those listed in that table; D and trimming were worked out from the DNA. Present in this sample are 100,000 to 150,000 clones, roughly 74% of which were seen just once. The ten largest clones capture roughly 5% of the sample.

Worth noting for this clone: Its binding antigen is unknown. Within one base of it there is no much larger clone, and no base qualities were kept.

Material for sequencing was peripheral blood. Rearrangement joined TRBV25-1 to TRBJ1-2, with TRBD1 perhaps the D gene, on 5 matching bases. The TCR comes from a man aged 60 to 75 with acute or convalescent COVID-19. The CDR3 protein sequence reads: CASSDRRDSGGYTF. In nucleotide form, the sequence is TGTGCCAGCAGTGATAGGAGGGACTCGGGAGGCTACACCTTC.